This is a list of T cell receptor beta chains from one sample in a study of T cells in Graves' hyperthyroidism and ophthalmopathy. TCRdb redid the calling of the multiplex PCR reads with MiXCR, one entry per CDR3 protein. The table lists 600,000 or so distinct CDR3 sequences, roughly 15% of them singletons. Source material: blood. The receptors here all came from a woman between 45 and 65 years old with Graves' ophthalmopathy. Each CDR3 is given with its conserved first and last residue. Fields, in order: V gene, clone size, CDR3 protein. Rows give clone size only sometimes, using once, few, many, or a class for an expanded clone.

v_call: TRBV9; clone_size: many; cdr3_aa: CASSVGPTRGNEQFF
v_call: TRBV7-2; clone_size: .; cdr3_aa: CASSPGLLEETQYF
v_call: TRBV7-9; clone_size: many; cdr3_aa: CASSSSGTAYEQYF
v_call: TRBV30; clone_size: many; cdr3_aa: CAWSVIRRYSYEQYF
v_call: TRBV20-1; clone_size: many; cdr3_aa: CSASPSQGAGETQYF
v_call: TRBV7-6; clone_size: .; cdr3_aa: CASSSPSGRAHNEQFF
v_call: TRBV27; clone_size: many; cdr3_aa: CASSPPPYGEQFF
v_call: TRBV2; clone_size: many; cdr3_aa: CASSEGLGTEAFF
v_call: TRBV9; clone_size: many; cdr3_aa: CASSVAAGQGSTDTQYF
v_call: TRBV28; clone_size: many; cdr3_aa: CASSSGQGNSPLHF
v_call: TRBV3-1; clone_size: many; cdr3_aa: CASSQVTREDYGYTF
v_call: TRBV2; clone_size: many; cdr3_aa: CASKRQGAGETQYF
v_call: TRBV5-1; clone_size: many; cdr3_aa: CASSLGGAYNEQFF
v_call: TRBV14; clone_size: many; cdr3_aa: CASSQGVGYTEAFF
v_call: TRBV9; clone_size: .; cdr3_aa: CASSPGGTGANYGYTF
v_call: TRBV24-1; clone_size: many; cdr3_aa: CATSEGQGADTQYF
v_call: TRBV2; clone_size: many; cdr3_aa: CASNRNQQGKEYEQYF
v_call: TRBV25-1; clone_size: .; cdr3_aa: CASSEGGGPRETQYF
v_call: TRBV6-2/TRBV6-3; clone_size: many; cdr3_aa: CASIKGWTGESYEQYF
v_call: TRBV6-1; clone_size: .; cdr3_aa: CASRGRASGNTIYF
v_call: TRBV28; clone_size: many; cdr3_aa: CASSAPSMNTEAFF
v_call: TRBV30; clone_size: few; cdr3_aa: CAWRPGGRENQPQHF